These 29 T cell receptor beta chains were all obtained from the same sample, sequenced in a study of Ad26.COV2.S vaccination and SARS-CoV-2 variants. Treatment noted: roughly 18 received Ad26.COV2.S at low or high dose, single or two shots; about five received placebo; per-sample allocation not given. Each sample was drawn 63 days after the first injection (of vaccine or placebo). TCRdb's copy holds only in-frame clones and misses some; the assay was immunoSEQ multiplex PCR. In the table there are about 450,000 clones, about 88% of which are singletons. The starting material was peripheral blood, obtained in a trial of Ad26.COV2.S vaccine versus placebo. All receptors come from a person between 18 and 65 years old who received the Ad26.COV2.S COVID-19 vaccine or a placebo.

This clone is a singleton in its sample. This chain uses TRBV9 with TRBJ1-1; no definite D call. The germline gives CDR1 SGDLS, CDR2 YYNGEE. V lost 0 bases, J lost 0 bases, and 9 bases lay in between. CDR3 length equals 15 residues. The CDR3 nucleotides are TGTGCCAGCAGCGTAGCGCCCAGAATGAACACTGAAGCTTTCTTT. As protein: CASSVAPRMNTEAFF.

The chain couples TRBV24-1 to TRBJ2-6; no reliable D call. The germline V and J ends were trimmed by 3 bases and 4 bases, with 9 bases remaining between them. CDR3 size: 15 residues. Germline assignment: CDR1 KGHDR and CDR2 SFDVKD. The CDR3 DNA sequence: TGTGCCACCAGTGATCCTCTCTTCGGGGCCAACGTCCTGACTTTC. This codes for CATSDPLFGANVLTF.

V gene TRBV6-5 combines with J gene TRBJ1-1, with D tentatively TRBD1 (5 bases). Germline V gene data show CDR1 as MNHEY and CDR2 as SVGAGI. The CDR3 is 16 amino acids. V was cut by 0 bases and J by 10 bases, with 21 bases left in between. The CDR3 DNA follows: TGTGCCAGCAGTTACTCGAACGTCGGGGGGGTAGCCTTAGCTTTCTTT. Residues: CASSYSNVGGVALAFF.

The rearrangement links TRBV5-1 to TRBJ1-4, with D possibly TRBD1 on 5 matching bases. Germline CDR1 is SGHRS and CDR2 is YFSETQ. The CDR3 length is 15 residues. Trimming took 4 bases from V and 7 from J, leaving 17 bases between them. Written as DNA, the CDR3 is TGCGCCAGCAGCCCCCCCGGCGGGGGGGGTGAAAAACTGTTTTTT. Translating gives CASSPPGGGGEKLFF. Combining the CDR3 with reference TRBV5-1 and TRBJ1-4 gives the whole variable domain KAGVTQTPRYLIKTRGQQVTLSCSPISGHRSVSWYQQTPGQGLQFLFEYFSETQRNKGNFPGRFSGRQFSNSRSEMNVSTLELGDSALYLCASSPPGGGGEKLFFGSGTQLSVL.

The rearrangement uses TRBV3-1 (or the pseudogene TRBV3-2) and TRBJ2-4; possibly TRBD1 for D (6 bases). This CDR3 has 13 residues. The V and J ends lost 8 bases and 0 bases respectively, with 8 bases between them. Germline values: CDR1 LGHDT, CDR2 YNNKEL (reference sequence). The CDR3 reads CASGTLAKNIQYF. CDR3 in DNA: TGTGCCAGCGGGACACTAGCCAAAAACATTCAGTACTTC.

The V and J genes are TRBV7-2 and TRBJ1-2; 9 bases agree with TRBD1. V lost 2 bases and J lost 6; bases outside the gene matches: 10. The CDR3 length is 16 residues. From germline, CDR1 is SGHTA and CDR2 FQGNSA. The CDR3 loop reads CASSLRGGQGRNGYTF. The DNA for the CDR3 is TGTGCCAGCAGCTTAAGAGGGGGACAGGGTAGGAATGGCTACACCTTC.

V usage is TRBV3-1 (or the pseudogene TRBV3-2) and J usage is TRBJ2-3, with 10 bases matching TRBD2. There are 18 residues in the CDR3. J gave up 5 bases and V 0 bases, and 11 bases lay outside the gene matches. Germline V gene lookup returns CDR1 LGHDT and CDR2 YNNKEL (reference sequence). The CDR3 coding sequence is TGTGCCAGCAGCCAAGATAGGGTCCTAGCGGGAGTTATAGATACGCAGTATTTT. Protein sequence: CASSQDRVLAGVIDTQYF.

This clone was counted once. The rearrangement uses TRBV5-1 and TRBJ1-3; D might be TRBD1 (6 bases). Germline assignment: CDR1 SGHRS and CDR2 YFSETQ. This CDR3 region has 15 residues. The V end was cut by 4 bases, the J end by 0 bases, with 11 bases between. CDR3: CASSLTGTSGNTIYF. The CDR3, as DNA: TGCGCCAGCAGCCTCACAGGGACCTCTGGAAACACCATATATTTT.

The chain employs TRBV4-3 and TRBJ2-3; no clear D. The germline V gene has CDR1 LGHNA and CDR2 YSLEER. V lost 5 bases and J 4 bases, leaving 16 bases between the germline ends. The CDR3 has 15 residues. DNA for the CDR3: TGCGCCAGCAGCGTCTCCAGCCGAAATTCAGATACGCAGTATTTT. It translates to CASSVSSRNSDTQYF.

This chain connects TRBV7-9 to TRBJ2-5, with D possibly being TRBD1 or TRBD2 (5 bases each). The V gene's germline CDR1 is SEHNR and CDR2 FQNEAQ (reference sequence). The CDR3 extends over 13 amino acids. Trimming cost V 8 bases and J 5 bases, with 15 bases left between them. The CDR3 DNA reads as TGTGCCAGCGGGGACGGGGAAAGGGAGACCCAGTACTTC. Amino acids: CASGDGERETQYF.

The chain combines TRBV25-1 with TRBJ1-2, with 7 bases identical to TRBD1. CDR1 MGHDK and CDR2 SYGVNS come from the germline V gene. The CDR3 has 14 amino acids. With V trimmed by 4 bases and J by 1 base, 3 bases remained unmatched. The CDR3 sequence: CASSGTGVNYGYTF. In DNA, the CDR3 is TGTGCCAGCAGTGGGACAGGAGTTAACTATGGCTACACCTTC.

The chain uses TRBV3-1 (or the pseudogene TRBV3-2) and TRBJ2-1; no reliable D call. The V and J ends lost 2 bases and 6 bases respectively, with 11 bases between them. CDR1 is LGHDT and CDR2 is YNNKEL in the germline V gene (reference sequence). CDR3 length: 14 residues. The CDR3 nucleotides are TGTGCCAGCAGCCAATACCCAGGCCCCAATGAGCAGTTCTTC. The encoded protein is CASSQYPGPNEQFF.

The CDR3 protein is CASSLWSGGAYNEQFF. The CDR3 region has the DNA TGCGCCAGCAGCTTGTGGAGCGGGGGGGCGTACAATGAGCAGTTCTTC. This chain uses TRBV5-1 with TRBJ2-1; 10 nucleotides align to TRBD2. V dropped 1 base and J dropped 4; count of bases not matched to a gene: 5. CDR1 is SGHRS, CDR2 YFSETQ, per germline. The CDR3 has 16 amino acids.

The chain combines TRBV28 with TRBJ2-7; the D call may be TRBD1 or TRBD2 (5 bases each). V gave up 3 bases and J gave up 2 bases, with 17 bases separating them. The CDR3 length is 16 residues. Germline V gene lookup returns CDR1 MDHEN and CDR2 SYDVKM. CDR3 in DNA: TGTGCCAGCAGTTTCCCGTGGGACGCGGAGGCCTACGAGCAGTACTTC. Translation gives CASSFPWDAEAYEQYF.

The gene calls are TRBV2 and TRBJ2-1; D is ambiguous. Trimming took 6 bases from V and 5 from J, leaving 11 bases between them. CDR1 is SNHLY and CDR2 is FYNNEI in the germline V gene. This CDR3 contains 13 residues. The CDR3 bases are TGTGCCAGCAGGAGAAGCGCCAACAATGAGCAGTTCTTC. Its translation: CASRRSANNEQFF. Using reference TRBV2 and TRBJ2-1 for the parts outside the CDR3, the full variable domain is EPEVTQTPSHQVTQMGQEVILRCVPISNHLYFYWYRQILGQKVEFLVSFYNNEISEKSEIFDDQFSVERPDGSNFTLKIRSTKLEDSAMYFCASRRSANNEQFFGPGTRLTVL.

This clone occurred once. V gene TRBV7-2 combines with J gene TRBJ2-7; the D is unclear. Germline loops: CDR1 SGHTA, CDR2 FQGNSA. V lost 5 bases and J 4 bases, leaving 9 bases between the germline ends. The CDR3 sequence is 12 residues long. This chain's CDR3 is CASSNLRYEQYF. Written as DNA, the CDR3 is TGTGCCAGCAGCAACCTACGGTACGAGCAGTACTTC.

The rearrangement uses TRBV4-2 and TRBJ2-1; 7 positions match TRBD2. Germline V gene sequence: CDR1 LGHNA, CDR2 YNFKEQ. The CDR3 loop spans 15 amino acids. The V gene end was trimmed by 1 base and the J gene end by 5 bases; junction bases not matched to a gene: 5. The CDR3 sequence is CASSQVAGEHNEQFF. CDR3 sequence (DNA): TGTGCCAGCAGCCAAGTTGCGGGGGAGCACAATGAGCAGTTCTTC.

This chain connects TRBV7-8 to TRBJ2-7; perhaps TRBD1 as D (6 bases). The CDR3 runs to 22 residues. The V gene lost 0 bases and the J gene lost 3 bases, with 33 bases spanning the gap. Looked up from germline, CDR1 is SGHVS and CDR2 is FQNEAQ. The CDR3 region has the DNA TGTGCCAGCAGCTTAGCATTTCCGGGACAAGGTTTTGGGCTCGCCTTTAACTACGAGCAGTACTTC. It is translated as CASSLAFPGQGFGLAFNYEQYF. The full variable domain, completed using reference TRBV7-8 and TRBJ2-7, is GAGVSQSPRYKVAKRGQDVALRCDPISGHVSLFWYQQALGQGPEFLTYFQNEAQLDKSGLPSDRFFAERPEGSVSTLKIQRTQQEDSAVYLCASSLAFPGQGFGLAFNYEQYFGPGTRLTVT.

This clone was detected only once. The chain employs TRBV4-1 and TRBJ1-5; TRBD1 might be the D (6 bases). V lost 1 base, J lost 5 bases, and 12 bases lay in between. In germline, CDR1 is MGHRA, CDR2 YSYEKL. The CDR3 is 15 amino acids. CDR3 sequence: CASSQGNRDDQPQHF. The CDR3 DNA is TGCGCCAGCAGCCAAGGGAACAGGGACGATCAGCCCCAGCATTTT.

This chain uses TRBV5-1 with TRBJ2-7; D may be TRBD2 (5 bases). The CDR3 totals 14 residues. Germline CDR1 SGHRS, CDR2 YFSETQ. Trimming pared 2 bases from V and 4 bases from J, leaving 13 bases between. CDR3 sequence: CASSLADALYEQYF. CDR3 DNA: TGCGCCAGCAGCTTAGCGGATGCGCTATACGAGCAGTACTTC.

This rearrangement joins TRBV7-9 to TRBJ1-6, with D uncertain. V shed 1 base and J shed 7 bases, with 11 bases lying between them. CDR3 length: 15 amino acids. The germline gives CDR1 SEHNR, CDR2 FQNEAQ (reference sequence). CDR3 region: CASSLGDLRNSPLHF. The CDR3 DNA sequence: TGTGCCAGCAGCTTAGGGGATTTAAGGAATTCACCCCTCCACTTT. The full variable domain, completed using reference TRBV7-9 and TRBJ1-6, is DTGVSQNPRHKITKRGQNVTFRCDPISEHNRLYWYRQTLGQGPEFLTYFQNEAQLEKSRLLSDRFSAERPKGSFSTLEIQRTEQGDSAMYLCASSLGDLRNSPLHFGNGTRLTVT.

The CDR3 region is CASSLGPDRGAGANVLTF. DNA for the CDR3: TGTGCCAGCAGCTTGGGACCCGACAGGGGAGCTGGGGCCAACGTCCTGACTTTC. This rearrangement joins TRBV11-3 to TRBJ2-6, with 8 bases identical to TRBD1. V shed 3 bases, J shed 2 bases, and the junction held 9 bases outside the gene matches. Germline V CDR1 and CDR2: SGHNT, YENEEA. CDR3 length: 18 residues.

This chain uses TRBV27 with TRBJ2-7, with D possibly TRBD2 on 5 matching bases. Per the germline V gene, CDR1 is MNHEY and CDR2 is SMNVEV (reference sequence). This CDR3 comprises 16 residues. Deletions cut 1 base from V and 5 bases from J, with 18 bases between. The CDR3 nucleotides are TGTGCCAGCAGTTTATACAGTCGGCCGGGGTGGGACGAGCAGTACTTC. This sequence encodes CASSLYSRPGWDEQYF.

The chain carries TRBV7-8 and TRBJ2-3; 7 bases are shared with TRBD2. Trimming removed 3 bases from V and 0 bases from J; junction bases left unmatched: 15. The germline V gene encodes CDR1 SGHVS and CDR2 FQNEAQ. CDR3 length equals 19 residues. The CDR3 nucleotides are TGTGCCAGCAGCTTGAGGTTGGGCAGACGCGGGAGTAGCACAGATACGCAGTATTTT. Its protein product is CASSLRLGRRGSSTDTQYF.

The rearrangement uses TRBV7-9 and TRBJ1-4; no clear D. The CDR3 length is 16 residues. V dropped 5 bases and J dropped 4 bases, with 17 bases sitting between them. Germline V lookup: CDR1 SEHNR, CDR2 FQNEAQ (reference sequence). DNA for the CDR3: TGTGCCAGCAGCCCACGAACCCCGGGAATTAATGAAAAACTGTTTTTT. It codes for CASSPRTPGINEKLFF.

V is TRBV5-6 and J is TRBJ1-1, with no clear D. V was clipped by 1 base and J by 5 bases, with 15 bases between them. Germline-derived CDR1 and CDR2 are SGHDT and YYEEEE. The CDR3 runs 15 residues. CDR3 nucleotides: TGTGCCAGCAGCTTGCCTCCCGGATGGAGGACTGAAGCTTTCTTT. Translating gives CASSLPPGWRTEAFF.

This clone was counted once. The CDR3 sequence: CASSPTGSGNTIYF. The CDR3 region has the DNA TGTGCCAGCAGCCCCACAGGGTCGGGAAACACCATATATTTT. J is TRBJ1-3 and V is TRBV11-2; D possibly corresponds to TRBD1 (6 bases). CDR3 size: 14 residues. From germline, CDR1 is SGHAT and CDR2 FQNNGV. V dropped 5 bases and J dropped 4 bases, with 12 bases sitting between them.

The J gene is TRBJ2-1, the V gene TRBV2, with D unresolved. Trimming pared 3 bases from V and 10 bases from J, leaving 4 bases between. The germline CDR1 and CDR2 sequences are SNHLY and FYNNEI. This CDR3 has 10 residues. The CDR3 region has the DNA TGTGCCAGCAGTGATTTCGAGCAGTTCTTC. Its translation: CASSDFEQFF. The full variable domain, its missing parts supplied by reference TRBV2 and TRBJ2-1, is EPEVTQTPSHQVTQMGQEVILRCVPISNHLYFYWYRQILGQKVEFLVSFYNNEISEKSEIFDDQFSVERPDGSNFTLKIRSTKLEDSAMYFCASSDFEQFFGPGTRLTVL.

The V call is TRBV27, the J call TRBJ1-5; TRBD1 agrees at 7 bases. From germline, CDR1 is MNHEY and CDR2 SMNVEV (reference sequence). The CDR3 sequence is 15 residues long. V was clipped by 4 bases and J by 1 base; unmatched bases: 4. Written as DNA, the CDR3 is TGTGCCAGCAGTTGGGAGGGGGCCAGCAATCAGCCCCAGCATTTT. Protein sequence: CASSWEGASNQPQHF.